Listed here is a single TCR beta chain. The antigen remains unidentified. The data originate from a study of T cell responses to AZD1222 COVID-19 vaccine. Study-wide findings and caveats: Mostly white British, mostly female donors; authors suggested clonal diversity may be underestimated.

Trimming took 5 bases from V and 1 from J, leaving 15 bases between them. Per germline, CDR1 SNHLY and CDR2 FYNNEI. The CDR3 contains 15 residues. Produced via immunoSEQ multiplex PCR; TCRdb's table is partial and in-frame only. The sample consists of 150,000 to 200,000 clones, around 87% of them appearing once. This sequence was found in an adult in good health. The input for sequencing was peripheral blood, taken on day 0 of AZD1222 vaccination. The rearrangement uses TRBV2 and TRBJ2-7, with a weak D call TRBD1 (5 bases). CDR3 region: CASSPLRAVSYEQYF. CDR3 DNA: TGTGCCAGCAGTCCCCTCAGGGCCGTTTCCTACGAGCAGTACTTC.